These 21 T cell receptor beta chains originate from one sample sequenced in a study of T cell responses to AZD1222 COVID-19 vaccine. Here immunoSEQ multiplex PCR was the method, and the copy in TCRdb shows in-frame clones only, minus some. The sample gives about 150,000 clones, approximately 86% of which show up once; 2.6% is in the top ten. The sample was peripheral blood, taken on day 0 of AZD1222 vaccination. These TCRs come from an adult in good health.

The rearrangement links TRBV15 to TRBJ2-7; D is unclear. The CDR3 covers 13 residues. Germline V gives CDR1 LNHNV, CDR2 YYDKDF (reference sequence). Trimming stripped 0 bases from V and 2 bases from J, with 5 bases between. The CDR3 DNA is TGTGCCACCAGCAGAGACGCACCCTACGAGCAGTACTTC. This translates into CATSRDAPYEQYF.

The chain combines TRBV4-1 with TRBJ2-7, with 7 bases that match TRBD2. V lost 0 bases to trimming and J lost 6 bases; unmatched junction nucleotides: 8. The CDR3 has 15 residues. Germline V gene sequence: CDR1 MGHRA, CDR2 YSYEKL. DNA of the CDR3: TGCGCCAGCAGCCAAGATCAGCGGGGTGGTTTCGAGCAGTACTTC. Its translation is CASSQDQRGGFEQYF.

The CDR3 region is CASSLTATNEKLFF. In DNA, the CDR3 is TGCGCCAGCAGCCTCACCGCAACTAATGAAAAACTGTTTTTT. The genes are TRBV4-1 and TRBJ1-4; D gene unclear. Trimming took 4 bases from V and 0 from J, leaving 6 bases between them. This CDR3 has 14 residues. CDR1 is MGHRA, CDR2 YSYEKL, per germline.

The rearrangement joins TRBV4-1 to TRBJ2-1; 9 nucleotides match TRBD2. Germline CDR1 reads MGHRA; CDR2 reads YSYEKL. The CDR3 has 19 residues. Losses at the gene ends were 0 bases for V and 0 bases for J; bases not matched to a gene: 9. The CDR3 reads CASSQESLLSGSSYNEQFF. For the CDR3, the DNA is TGCGCCAGCAGCCAAGAATCCCTTCTTAGCGGGAGCTCCTACAATGAGCAGTTCTTC.

This clone was counted once. The chain has TRBV2 and TRBJ2-1; perhaps TRBD2 as D (5 bases). The CDR3 length is 13 residues. Germline CDR1 is SNHLY and CDR2 is FYNNEI. The V end was cut by 1 base, the J end by 6 bases, with 7 bases between. The DNA for the CDR3 is TGTGCCAGCAGTGAAGGACTACCCAATGAGCAGTTCTTC. Its translation: CASSEGLPNEQFF.

V gene TRBV7-3 combines with J gene TRBJ2-3, with D possibly being TRBD2 (5 bases). Germline CDR1 reads SGHTA; CDR2 reads FQGTGA. This CDR3 is 14 amino acids long. V lost 5 bases and J lost 4, with 13 bases in between. CDR3 loop: CASSPGGGPDTQYF. DNA of the CDR3: TGTGCCAGCAGCCCTGGAGGCGGCCCAGATACGCAGTATTTT.

This sequence joins TRBV10-3 and TRBJ1-5; weak D call: TRBD1 (5 bases). The CDR3 length is 15 residues. The V end lost 6 bases, the J end lost 1 base, and 13 bases lay between the germline ends. CDR1 and CDR2 from the germline V gene are ENHRY and SYGVKD. The CDR3 sequence is CAIRSGPNSNQPQHF. CDR3 coding DNA: TGTGCCATCAGGTCAGGGCCAAACAGCAATCAGCCCCAGCATTTT.

The chain joins TRBV28 to TRBJ2-7, with 9 bases identical to TRBD1. The CDR3 runs 15 residues. The germline V gene has CDR1 MDHEN and CDR2 SYDVKM. The V and J ends lost 4 bases and 6 bases, in that order; junction bases with no gene match: 10. The CDR3 loop reads CASSSGGTGWGEQYF. The CDR3 DNA reads as TGTGCCAGCAGTTCCGGTGGGACAGGGTGGGGCGAGCAGTACTTC. The full variable domain, completed using reference TRBV28 and TRBJ2-7, is DVKVTQSSRYLVKRTGEKVFLECVQDMDHENMFWYRQDPGLGLRLIYFSYDVKMKEKGDIPEGYSVSREKKERFSLILESASTNQTSMYLCASSSGGTGWGEQYFGPGTRLTVT.

The chain carries TRBV5-1 and TRBJ1-5; the match to TRBD1 covers 8 bases. Germline loops: CDR1 SGHRS, CDR2 YFSETQ. V lost 7 bases and J lost 2; bases outside the gene matches: 8. This CDR3 is built from 15 residues. The CDR3: CASSRTGTGNQPQHF. The CDR3 nucleotides read TGCGCCAGCTCTCGGACAGGGACAGGCAATCAGCCCCAGCATTTT.

V is TRBV29-1 and J is TRBJ1-2, with D maybe TRBD1 (5 bases). Germline assignment: CDR1 SQVTM and CDR2 ANQGSEA. Trimming left V 3 bases short and J 6 bases short, with 11 bases between. This CDR3 has 12 amino acids. The CDR3 loop is CSVDSQGDGYTF. The CDR3 DNA reads TGCAGCGTTGATTCCCAGGGTGATGGCTACACCTTC.

The CDR3 here is CASSSYGSPLHF. In nucleotides, the CDR3 is TGTGCCAGCAGTTCCTATGGTTCACCCCTCCACTTT. The rearrangement uses TRBV12-3 or TRBV12-4 and TRBJ1-6, with D unresolved. Trimming removed 4 bases at V and 9 bases at J, with 7 bases between. This CDR3 is 12 amino acids long.

J is TRBJ2-1 and V is TRBV10-2; 7 bases are shared with TRBD2. J lost 10 bases, V lost 7 bases, and 10 bases had no gene match. Per germline, CDR1 WSHSY and CDR2 SAAADI. The CDR3 is made up of 13 amino acids. The CDR3 reads CASMGGNGVEQFF. The CDR3 bases are TGCGCCAGCATGGGAGGGAACGGGGTAGAGCAGTTCTTC.

The chain combines TRBV5-4 with TRBJ1-2; D gene ambiguous. Trimming removed 4 bases at V and 6 bases at J, with 16 bases between. CDR1 is SGHNT and CDR2 is YYREEE in the germline V gene (reference sequence). The CDR3 covers 14 residues. CDR3 loop: CASSLGGVSNGYTF. The CDR3 DNA reads TGTGCCAGCAGCCTCGGTGGGGTTTCCAATGGCTACACCTTC.

The chain is built from TRBV29-1 and TRBJ1-4; no firm D call. The CDR3 extends over 11 amino acids. CDR1 is SQVTM, CDR2 ANQGSEA, per germline. V lost 7 bases to trimming and J lost 8 bases, with 11 bases between them. This CDR3 reads CSGGVREKLFF. The CDR3 nucleotides are TGCAGCGGGGGAGTACGAGAAAAACTGTTTTTT.

The rearrangement uses TRBV9 and TRBJ2-5, with TRBD2 matching 7 bases. The CDR3 sequence is 15 residues long. Germline V gene sequence: CDR1 SGDLS, CDR2 YYNGEE. J gave up 3 bases and V 5 bases, and 10 bases lay outside the gene matches. CDR3 in DNA: TGTGCCAGCAGTCTTGGGACTATCGACAAAGAGACCCAGTACTTC. Amino acid sequence: CASSLGTIDKETQYF. Filled out from reference TRBV9 and TRBJ2-5, the complete variable domain reads DSGVTQTPKHLITATGQRVTLRCSPRSGDLSVYWYQQSLDQGLQFLIQYYNGEERAKGNILERFSAQQFPDLHSELNLSSLELGDSALYFCASSLGTIDKETQYFGPGTRLLVL.

J is TRBJ2-7 and V is TRBV6-5; 8 nucleotides agree with TRBD1. The germline V gene has CDR1 MNHEY and CDR2 SVGAGI. The V segment lost 6 bases and the J segment 3 bases; nucleotides outside the gene matches: 10. CDR3 length: 15 amino acids. The CDR3 region has the DNA TGTGCCAGCAGGATAACAGGGGGAAAGGGCTACGAGCAGTACTTC. Its translation is CASRITGGKGYEQYF.

The rearrangement uses TRBV27 and TRBJ2-6; possibly TRBD1 for D (5 bases). CDR3 size: 14 residues. V lost 6 bases and J 4 bases, leaving 10 bases between the germline ends. From germline, CDR1 is MNHEY and CDR2 SMNVEV (reference sequence). The CDR3 region has the DNA TGTGCCAGCAGAGGGGTGTCCGGGGCCAACGTCCTGACTTTC. Its translation is CASRGVSGANVLTF.

This clone was recorded a few times. The DNA of the CDR3 is TGTGCCAGCAGCTTAAGCAGGGATAATTCACCCCTCCACTTT. Protein product: CASSLSRDNSPLHF. The V call is TRBV7-8, the J call TRBJ1-6; tentatively, D is TRBD1 (5 bases). CDR1 is SGHVS and CDR2 is FQNEAQ in the germline V gene. The CDR3 is 14 residues long. V dropped 2 bases and J dropped 5 bases, with 7 bases sitting between them.

The gene calls are TRBV3-1 (or the pseudogene TRBV3-2) and TRBJ1-2, with D perhaps matching TRBD1 (5 bases). The germline V gene encodes CDR1 LGHDT and CDR2 YNNKEL (reference sequence). V lost 1 base and J lost 7, with 10 bases in between. The CDR3 is made up of 13 amino acids. In DNA, the CDR3 is TGTGCCAGCAGCCAAGCGCAGGGAGGTGGCTACACCTTC. Protein sequence: CASSQAQGGGYTF.

This clone was observed a handful of times. Compared with germline, one end of the junction differs, possibly owing to a read error. This sequence joins TRBV5-6 and TRBJ1-2; the match to TRBD1 covers 9 bases. This CDR3 spans 14 amino acids. Germline-derived CDR1 and CDR2 are SGHDT and YYEEEE. CDR3: CASSYRDRVVPLHF. CDR3 DNA: TGTGCCAGCAGCTACCGGGACAGGGTGGTCCCTCTTCACTTC.

The chain links TRBV15 to TRBJ1-1; 9 bases are shared with TRBD1. From germline, CDR1 is LNHNV and CDR2 YYDKDF (reference sequence). This CDR3 region has 14 residues. The J segment lost 7 bases and the V segment lost 0 bases, leaving 3 bases of the junction unmatched. The CDR3 protein is CATSRDKGQGEAFF. CDR3 DNA: TGTGCCACCAGCAGAGATAAGGGACAGGGTGAAGCTTTCTTT.